This TCR beta chain is drawn from a study of OX40 agonist ivuxolimab in advanced cancers. Study as a whole: Patients got intravenous ivuxolimab at 0.01 to 10 mg/kg every 2 weeks.

Sequencing used immunoSEQ multiplex PCR; TCRdb keeps in-frame clones, though not all of them. The sample comprises around 60,000 clones, roughly 86% of which are singletons, and roughly 3% rests with the top ten. Trimming took 5 bases from V and 4 from J, leaving 16 bases between them. Looked up from germline, CDR1 is SGHVS and CDR2 is FQNEAQ. The CDR3 has 15 residues. The source is an adult with an advanced solid tumor such as melanoma, head and neck, liver or kidney cancer. This specimen consisted of CD4+ or CD8+ T cells sorted from blood, obtained in a trial of the OX40 agonist ivuxolimab. The J gene is TRBJ2-3, the V gene TRBV7-8; D unresolved. In DNA, the CDR3 is TGTGCCAGCAGCCTGACCCCGCCACCTGCAGATACGCAGTATTTT. This codes for CASSLTPPPADTQYF.